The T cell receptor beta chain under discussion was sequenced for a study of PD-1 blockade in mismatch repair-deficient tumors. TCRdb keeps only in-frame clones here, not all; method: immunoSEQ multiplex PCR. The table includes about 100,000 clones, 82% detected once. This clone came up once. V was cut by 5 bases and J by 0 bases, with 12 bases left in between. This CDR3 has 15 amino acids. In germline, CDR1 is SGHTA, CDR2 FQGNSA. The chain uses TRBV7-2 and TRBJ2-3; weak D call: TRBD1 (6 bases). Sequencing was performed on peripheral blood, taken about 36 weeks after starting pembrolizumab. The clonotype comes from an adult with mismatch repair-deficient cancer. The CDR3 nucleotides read TGTGCCAGCAGCCTCCAGGGGTCTAGCACAGATACGCAGTATTTT. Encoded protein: CASSLQGSSTDTQYF.